This TCR beta chain was recorded in a study of cytomegalovirus exposure and HLA in healthy donors. In the study overall: Of fewer than 450 genotyped donors, about 80% clustered with self-reported Caucasian donors.

V was clipped by 3 bases and J by 3 bases, with 12 bases between them. The germline V gene encodes CDR1 SGDLS and CDR2 YYNGEE. The CDR3 runs 15 residues. PCR was performed using 60 Vbeta and 13 Jbeta primers. Clones were read by immunoSEQ multiplex PCR, and TCRdb kept only the in-frame ones, dropping some. The sample consists of 150,000 to 200,000 clones, about 78% of them appearing once. The receptor comes from a woman between 45 and 60 years old in good health and CMV-seropositive. Sequenced: PBMCs. This chain connects TRBV9 to TRBJ2-2, with a tentative D call TRBD2 (5 bases). CDR3 residues: CASSGPEAYTGELFF. In DNA, the CDR3 is TGTGCCAGCAGCGGACCGGAGGCCTACACCGGGGAGCTGTTTTTT.